Below, one T cell receptor beta chain is given with its context. An end of the junction does not agree with germline; a read error may underlie this. Only in-frame clones appear in the TCRdb table, and some are missing; sequencing was by immunoSEQ multiplex PCR. The sample has some 9,900 clones, about 88% seen once. This sample is drawn from a study of blood T cell repertoires in COVID-19. This CDR3 is built from 15 residues. Per germline, CDR1 MNHEY and CDR2 SMNVEV (reference sequence). Sequenced material: peripheral blood. The sequence was collected from a human donor in a cohort sampled during active COVID-19. The chain is built from TRBV27 and TRBJ1-6; TRBD1 aligns across 7 bases. The CDR3 coding sequence is TGTGCCAGCAGCTTATCCACAGGGGTGGGTTCACCCCTCCACTTT. Translating gives CASSLSTGVGSPLHF.